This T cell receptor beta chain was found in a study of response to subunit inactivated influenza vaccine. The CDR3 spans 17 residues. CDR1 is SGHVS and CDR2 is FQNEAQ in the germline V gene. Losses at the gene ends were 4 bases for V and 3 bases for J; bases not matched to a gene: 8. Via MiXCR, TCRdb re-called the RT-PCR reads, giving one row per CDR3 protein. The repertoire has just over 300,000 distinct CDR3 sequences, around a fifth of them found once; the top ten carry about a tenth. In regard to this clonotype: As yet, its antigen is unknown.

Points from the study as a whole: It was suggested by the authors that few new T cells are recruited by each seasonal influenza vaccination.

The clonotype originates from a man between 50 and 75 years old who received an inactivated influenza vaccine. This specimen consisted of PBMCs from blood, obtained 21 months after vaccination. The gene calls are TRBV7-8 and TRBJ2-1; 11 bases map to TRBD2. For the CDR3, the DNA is TGTGCCAGCAGCTCGAAAACTAGCGGGGGATACTACAATGAGCAGTTCTTC. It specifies CASSSKTSGGYYNEQFF.